Listed here is a single T cell receptor beta chain. This sample was taken from a study of blood T cell repertoires in COVID-19. Looking at the study overall: Nucleic acid was either cDNA or gDNA, and it came from T cells, B-cell-depleted T cells, or PBMCs.

In the authors' methods: Estimated nucleated cell counts came from reference gene primer amplification. Repertoires were generated with immunoSEQ multiplex PCR, while TCRdb's copy carries only in-frame clones and drops some. The V and J calls and clone size come from that table; D and trimming were worked out from the DNA. The table includes about 250,000 clones, about 80% detected once. V was pared by 4 bases and J by 0 bases, with 19 bases between. This CDR3 is 18 amino acids long. The germline V gene encodes CDR1 LNHDA and CDR2 SQIVND (reference sequence). The chain employs TRBV19 and TRBJ1-5; the D gene is possibly TRBD1 (5 bases). The clonotype originates from an elderly man with acute or convalescent COVID-19. The material sequenced was peripheral blood. The CDR3 DNA reads as TGTGCCAGTAGTAACCCCCTCGTGGGGCTTTATAGCAATCAGCCCCAGCATTTT. Translated: CASSNPLVGLYSNQPQHF.